Below are 8 T cell receptor beta chains sequenced from a single sample in a study of blood T cells in healthy people across ages (dated by TCRdb to between 2015 and 2017). Library creation used 5' RACE. The reads were generated on an Illumina HiSeq 2500. A second PCR of roughly 6 to 11 cycles was run with a J-beta primer mix and a sample-barcoded 5' primer. In TCRdb, the public reads were trimmed at Q25 with fastp and aligned with MiXCR, with productive beta chains retained. All rows with the same CDR3 protein become a single entry with the most common DNA and genes. For this sample the table gives fewer than 1.5 million distinct CDR3 sequences, of which roughly 45% were detected only once. The ten largest clonotypes hold 7.9% of the sample. Sequences were obtained from blood. These receptors all come from a woman in her late teens or twenties in good health.

V gene TRBV18 combines with J gene TRBJ2-7; tentatively, D is TRBD1 (5 bases). Deletions cut 2 bases from V and 2 bases from J, with 10 bases between. Germline CDR1 and CDR2: KGHSH and LQKENI. The CDR3 covers 14 residues. The CDR3 spells CASSPGASTYEQYF. Here the CDR3 DNA reads TGTGCCAGCTCACCAGGGGCATCTACCTACGAGCAGTACTTC.

The chain joins TRBV11-2 to TRBJ1-2, with D tentatively TRBD1 (6 bases). V lost 7 bases to trimming and J lost 5 bases, with 14 bases between them. The CDR3 totals 13 residues. The V gene's germline CDR1 is SGHAT and CDR2 FQNNGV. The CDR3 protein is CASTGRDTYGYTF. The CDR3 DNA reads as TGTGCCAGCACCGGAAGGGACACTTATGGCTACACCTTC.

Only a few counts were recorded for this clonotype. The gene calls are TRBV9 and TRBJ1-1, with 8 bases identical to TRBD1. Trimming at V came to 2 bases and at J to 8 bases, leaving 11 bases not matched to a gene. Germline V gives CDR1 SGDLS, CDR2 YYNGEE. This CDR3 has 15 amino acids. The DNA of the CDR3 is TGTGCCAGCAGCGTTACAGGGGGTACCAACAGGGAAGCTTTCTTT. It translates to CASSVTGGTNREAFF.

A few counts support this clonotype. The rearrangement links TRBV5-1 to TRBJ2-5; TRBD2 matches 11 bases. The CDR3 has 16 residues. CDR1 and CDR2 (germline): SGHRS, YFSETQ. After removal of 2 bases from V and 1 base from J, the junction contained 4 bases not matched to a gene. CDR3 sequence reads: CASSLPTSGIQETQYF. DNA of the CDR3: TGCGCCAGCAGCTTACCGACTAGCGGGATCCAAGAGACCCAGTACTTC.

This clonotype was seen more than once but under ten times. The rearrangement links TRBV29-1 to TRBJ2-1; D not certain. The CDR3 extends over 12 amino acids. Per the germline V gene, CDR1 is SQVTM and CDR2 is ANQGSEA. Trimming cost V 3 bases and J 3 bases, with 6 bases left between them. DNA of the CDR3: TGCAGCGTTGATTTGAGCTACAATGAGCAGTTCTTC. Protein: CSVDLSYNEQFF.

The rearrangement uses TRBV20-1 and TRBJ2-1, with 9 bases aligning to TRBD2. Germline-derived CDR1 and CDR2 are DFQATT and SNEGSKA (reference sequence). Trimming took 5 bases from V and 4 from J; bases not matched to a gene: 3. The CDR3 covers 13 residues. The CDR3 here is CSAGREGYNEQFF. CDR3 nucleotide sequence: TGCAGTGCTGGGCGGGAGGGGTACAATGAGCAGTTCTTC.

This clonotype was detected only a few times. The rearrangement uses TRBV7-9 and TRBJ2-7; 8 bases fit TRBD1. V trimming: 5 bases; J trimming: 0 bases; junction bases outside the gene matches: 6. The CDR3 extends over 15 amino acids. Germline loops: CDR1 SEHNR, CDR2 FQNEAQ (reference sequence). CDR3 region: CASSVTGDSSYEQYF. CDR3 DNA: TGTGCCAGCAGCGTGACAGGGGACAGCTCCTACGAGCAGTACTTC.

This rearrangement joins TRBV7-9 to TRBJ1-2, with D possibly matching TRBD1 (5 bases). V was cut by 6 bases and J by 6 bases, with 11 bases left in between. Germline assignment: CDR1 SEHNR and CDR2 FQNEAQ (reference sequence). The CDR3 contains 12 residues. As DNA, the CDR3 is TGTGCCAGCAGTCATGGGGGGAATGGCTACACCTTC. Protein sequence: CASSHGGNGYTF.